Presented here are 20 T cell receptor beta chains from one specimen sequenced in a study of vaccination effects on CD4 cells after COVID-19. Under the ViraFEST assay, PBMC were stimulated with viral peptide pools so that antigen-specific CD4+ T cells expanded. Sequencing was performed afterwards. A roughly ten-day culture period preceded the isolation of CD4+ T cells. Nucleocapsid antibodies were negative in the vaccine recipients, who had never had SARS-CoV-2 infection. The protocol was immunoSEQ multiplex PCR, while the TCRdb copy is restricted to in-frame clones and leaves out a portion. This table holds around 79,000 clones, 78% found once. No cognate antigen is known for these TCRs. This specimen consisted of CD4+ T cells from PBMCs cultured with SARS-CoV-2 spike peptides, obtained before COVID-19 vaccination. These receptors were taken from a human donor who received a COVID-19 vaccine.

The gene calls are TRBV5-4 and TRBJ2-7; 10 bases map to TRBD1. Per germline, CDR1 SGHNT and CDR2 YYREEE (reference sequence). The CDR3 loop spans 15 amino acids. After removal of 3 bases from V and 1 base from J, the junction contained 4 bases not matched to a gene. The CDR3 coding sequence is TGTGCCAGCAGCTGGGGACAGGGGCCTTCCTACGAGCAGTACGTC. Translation: CASSWGQGPSYEQYV.

The chain carries TRBV7-2 and TRBJ1-2; 7 bases agree with TRBD1. Germline V gene sequence: CDR1 SGHTA, CDR2 FQGNSA. CDR3 length: 14 amino acids. The V gene end was trimmed by 5 bases and the J gene end by 1 base; junction bases not matched to a gene: 4. The CDR3 DNA follows: TGTGCCAGCAGCCCGGGACAGATTAACTATGGCTACACCTTC. As protein: CASSPGQINYGYTF.

The chain recombines TRBV3-1 (or the pseudogene TRBV3-2) with TRBJ1-4; weak D call: TRBD1 (5 bases). Trimming left V 3 bases short and J 13 bases short, with 9 bases between. CDR1 is LGHDT and CDR2 is YNNKEL in the germline V gene (reference sequence). This CDR3 comprises 11 residues. The CDR3 loop reads CASSQDKRLFF. The DNA for the CDR3 is TGTGCCAGCAGCCAGGACAAGAGACTGTTTTTT.

The V gene is TRBV5-1, the J gene TRBJ1-4; D not certain. V was shortened by 0 bases and J by 3 bases, with 12 bases between the two germline ends. The germline CDR1 and CDR2 sequences are SGHRS and YFSETQ. The length of the CDR3 is 16 residues. DNA for the CDR3: TGCGCCAGCAGCTTGGCCGGGTCCTCGGCTAATGAAAAACTGTTTTTT. It specifies CASSLAGSSANEKLFF.

This chain connects TRBV12-5 to TRBJ1-5; D possibly corresponds to TRBD1 (5 bases). CDR3 length: 13 residues. Per germline, CDR1 LGHNT and CDR2 FRNRAP. Deletions cut 7 bases from V and 3 bases from J, with 10 bases between. CDR3 DNA sequence: TGTGCTAGTGAAAGGGACGTCAATCAGCCCCAGCATTTT. Encoded protein: CASERDVNQPQHF.

V is TRBV4-1 and J is TRBJ2-5, with no clear D. The V end was cut by 7 bases, the J end by 2 bases, with 14 bases between. CDR1 is MGHRA, CDR2 YSYEKL, per germline. The CDR3 runs to 14 residues. The CDR3 protein is CASNPRLGQETQYF. In nucleotides, the CDR3 is TGCGCCAGCAACCCGCGTTTAGGTCAAGAGACCCAGTACTTC.

The CDR3 spells CSAPEYTEAFF. CDR3 DNA sequence: TGCAGTGCCCCAGAATACACTGAAGCTTTCTTT. J is TRBJ1-1 and V is TRBV20-1, with unresolved D. The V and J ends lost 6 bases and 3 bases respectively, with 8 bases between them. The CDR3 is 11 residues long. Germline-derived CDR1 and CDR2 are DFQATT and SNEGSKA (reference sequence).

CDR3 protein: CASSKGDTEAFF. In nucleotides, the CDR3 is TGTGCCAGCTCAAAAGGCGACACTGAAGCTTTCTTT. The genes are TRBV18 and TRBJ1-1, with no clear D. The germline V gene has CDR1 KGHSH and CDR2 LQKENI. The CDR3 is 12 residues long. Trimming left V 5 bases short and J 3 bases short, with 7 bases between.

V gene TRBV11-2 combines with J gene TRBJ1-1, with a tentative D call TRBD1 (5 bases). Germline V gives CDR1 SGHAT, CDR2 FQNNGV. The CDR3 consists of 15 residues. The V end was cut by 2 bases, the J end by 7 bases, with 17 bases between. The CDR3 spells CASSLSGGGGVEAFF. CDR3 nucleotides: TGTGCCAGCAGCTTAAGTGGGGGAGGTGGGGTTGAAGCTTTCTTT.

This chain connects TRBV5-1 to TRBJ2-7; TRBD2 might be the D (6 bases). V was pared by 0 bases and J by 3 bases, with 13 bases between. Germline CDR1 is SGHRS and CDR2 is YFSETQ. This CDR3 has 15 residues. The CDR3 loop reads CASSLVAGGNYEQYV. CDR3 nucleotide sequence: TGCGCCAGCAGCTTGGTAGCCGGAGGGAACTACGAGCAGTACGTC.

This clone was seen a few times. The chain carries TRBV2 and TRBJ1-2; 9 positions agree with TRBD1. Germline loops: CDR1 SNHLY, CDR2 FYNNEI. The V gene end was trimmed by 6 bases and the J gene end by 6 bases; junction bases not matched to a gene: 2. This CDR3 is built from 12 residues. DNA of the CDR3: TGTGCCAGCAGGGGACAGGGAGATGGCTACACCTTC. Encoded protein: CASRGQGDGYTF.

The chain combines TRBV29-1 with TRBJ2-5; D remains unclear. The CDR3 length is 18 residues. Germline V lookup: CDR1 SQVTM, CDR2 ANQGSEA. The germline V and J ends were trimmed by 4 bases and 5 bases, with 29 bases remaining between them. As DNA, the CDR3 is TGCAGCGTTGGTCAGCCTACCTCAAATCGCCCCCCAAAGGAGACCCAGTACTTC. Translating it yields CSVGQPTSNRPPKETQYF.

The V and J genes are TRBV7-2 and TRBJ2-3, with TRBD2 as a possible D gene (7 bases). The CDR3 is 15 residues long. V dropped 0 bases and J dropped 3 bases, with 10 bases sitting between them. The germline CDR1 and CDR2 sequences are SGHTA and FQGNSA. CDR3 in DNA: TGTGCCAGCAGCTTAGCGGGGGGGCAGACAGATACGCAGTATTTT. Translating gives CASSLAGGQTDTQYF.

V and J are TRBV6-5 and TRBJ2-1; D ambiguous. The CDR3 extends over 15 amino acids. Germline assignment: CDR1 MNHEY and CDR2 SVGAGI. Trimming left V 0 bases short and J 2 bases short, with 8 bases between. The chain's CDR3 is CASSYSKGTYNEQFF. The CDR3 region has the DNA TGTGCCAGCAGTTACTCAAAGGGAACCTACAATGAGCAGTTCTTC.

This clone was seen a single time. The CDR3 reads CASISQGQVQETQYF. The CDR3 nucleotides are TGTGCCAGCATCTCACAGGGGCAGGTCCAAGAGACCCAGTACTTC. The J gene is TRBJ2-5, the V gene TRBV2; 7 bases align to TRBD1. Germline V gene lookup returns CDR1 SNHLY and CDR2 FYNNEI. This CDR3 comprises 15 residues. V dropped 7 bases and J dropped 1; count of bases not matched to a gene: 9.

This chain joins TRBV6-4 and TRBJ2-2; either TRBD1 or TRBD2 may fit D (6 bases each). Per germline, CDR1 MRHNA and CDR2 SNTAGT. This CDR3 has 15 amino acids. The V end lost 6 bases, the J end lost 3 bases, and 14 bases lay between the germline ends. The CDR3 region is CASSLERGDTGELFF. CDR3 bases: TGTGCCAGCAGCCTGGAGAGGGGGGACACCGGGGAGCTGTTTTTT.

The V and J genes are TRBV6-2 or TRBV6-3 and TRBJ2-2; TRBD1 is a possible D gene (5 bases). Looked up from germline, CDR1 is MNHEY and CDR2 is SVGEGT. Between the trimmed V and J ends, which lost 0 bases and 1 base, there was a span of 9 bases. The CDR3 extends over 16 amino acids. CDR3 coding DNA: TGTGCCAGCAGTTACTCGAACAGGCAGAACACCGGGGAGCTGTTTTTT. It codes for CASSYSNRQNTGELFF.

The chain couples TRBV7-8 to TRBJ2-3, with D tentatively TRBD2 (6 bases). Germline CDR1 and CDR2: SGHVS and FQNEAQ. The CDR3 sequence is 15 residues long. Trimming stripped 5 bases from V and 2 bases from J, with 14 bases between. The CDR3 here is CASSRGGVNTDTQYF. The CDR3 region has the DNA TGTGCCAGCAGCCGGGGCGGGGTAAACACAGATACGCAGTATTTT.

This chain connects TRBV6-4 to TRBJ2-2; weak D call: TRBD1 (5 bases). The CDR3 is 16 residues long. Trimming shortened V by 5 bases and J by 0 bases, and 13 bases separated the two germline ends. Per the germline V gene, CDR1 is MRHNA and CDR2 is SNTAGT. The CDR3 here is CASSRQTHSNTGELFF. In DNA form, the CDR3 reads TGTGCCAGCAGTCGACAGACCCATTCGAACACCGGGGAGCTGTTTTTT.

The rearrangement links TRBV29-1 to TRBJ1-1; TRBD1 is a possible D gene (6 bases). The germline CDR1 and CDR2 sequences are SQVTM and ANQGSEA. V shed 3 bases and J shed 5 bases, with 13 bases lying between them. There are 13 residues in the CDR3. CDR3 nucleotides: TGCAGCGTTGATGTAGGGGGGTGGACTGAAGCTTTCTTT. It translates to CSVDVGGWTEAFF.